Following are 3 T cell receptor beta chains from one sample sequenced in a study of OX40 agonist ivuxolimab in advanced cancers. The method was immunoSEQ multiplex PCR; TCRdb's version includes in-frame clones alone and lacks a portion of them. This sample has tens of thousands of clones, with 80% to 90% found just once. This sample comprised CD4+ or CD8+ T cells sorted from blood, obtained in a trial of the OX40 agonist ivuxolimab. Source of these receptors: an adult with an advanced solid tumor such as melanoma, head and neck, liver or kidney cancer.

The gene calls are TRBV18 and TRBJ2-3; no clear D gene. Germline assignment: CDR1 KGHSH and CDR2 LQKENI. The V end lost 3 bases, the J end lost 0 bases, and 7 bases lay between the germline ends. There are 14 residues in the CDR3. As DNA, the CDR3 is TGTGCCAGCTCACCGTCCGAGAGCACAGATACGCAGTATTTT. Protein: CASSPSESTDTQYF.

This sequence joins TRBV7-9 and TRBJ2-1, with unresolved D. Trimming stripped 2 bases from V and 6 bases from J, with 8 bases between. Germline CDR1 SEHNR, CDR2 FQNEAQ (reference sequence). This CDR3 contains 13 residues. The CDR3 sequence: CASSLFLSNEQFF. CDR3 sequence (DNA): TGTGCCAGCAGCTTATTCCTATCCAATGAGCAGTTCTTC.

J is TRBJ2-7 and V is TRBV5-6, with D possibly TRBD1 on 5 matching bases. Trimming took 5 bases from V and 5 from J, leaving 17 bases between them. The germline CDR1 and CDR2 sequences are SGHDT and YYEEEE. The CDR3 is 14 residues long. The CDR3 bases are TGTGCCAGCAGTTTGACAGTCGCCCGCCACGAGCAGTACTTC. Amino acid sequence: CASSLTVARHEQYF.